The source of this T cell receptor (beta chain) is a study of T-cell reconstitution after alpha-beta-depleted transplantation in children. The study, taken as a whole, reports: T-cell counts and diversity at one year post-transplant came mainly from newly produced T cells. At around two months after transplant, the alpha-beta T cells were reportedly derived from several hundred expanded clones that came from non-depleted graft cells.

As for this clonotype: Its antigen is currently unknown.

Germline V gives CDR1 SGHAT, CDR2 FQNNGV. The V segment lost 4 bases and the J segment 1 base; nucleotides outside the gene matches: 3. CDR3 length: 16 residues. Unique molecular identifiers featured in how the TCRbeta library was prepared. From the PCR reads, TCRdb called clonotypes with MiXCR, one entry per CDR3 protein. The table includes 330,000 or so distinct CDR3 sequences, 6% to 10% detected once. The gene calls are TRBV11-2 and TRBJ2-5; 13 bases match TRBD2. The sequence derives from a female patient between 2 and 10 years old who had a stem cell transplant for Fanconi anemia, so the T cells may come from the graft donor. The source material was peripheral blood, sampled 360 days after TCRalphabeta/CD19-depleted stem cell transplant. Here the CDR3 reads CASSSTSGGSQETQYF. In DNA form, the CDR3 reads TGTGCCAGCAGCTCGACTAGCGGGGGGAGCCAAGAGACCCAGTACTTC.